This T cell receptor (beta chain) was documented in a study of T cells in Graves' hyperthyroidism and ophthalmopathy. The source material, RNA transcripts, was used to amplify TCR beta CDR3 regions. Carried out on the TCR CDR3, a first-round RT-PCR used the HTBI primer set. TCRdb processed the multiplex PCR reads anew with MiXCR; each CDR3 protein has one entry. Among hundreds of thousands of distinct CDR3 sequences listed, around 15% were seen once. V lost 0 bases to trimming and J lost 3 bases; unmatched junction nucleotides: 3. There are 15 residues in the CDR3. CDR1 is SGDLS, CDR2 YYNGEE, per germline. Ophthalmopathy patients had Clinical Activity Score at least 3, NOSPECS grade at least 4, duration under 3 months. Fresh peripheral blood, about 9.6 ml, yielded the PBMCs. This clonotype was seen more than once but under ten times.

This receptor was obtained from a woman in her forties with Graves' ophthalmopathy. V gene TRBV9 combines with J gene TRBJ2-1; the match to TRBD1 covers 7 bases. Sequencing was performed on blood. The CDR3 coding sequence is TGTGCCAGCAGCGTAGTCGGGGACAGCTACAATGAGCAGTTCTTC. This gives the protein CASSVVGDSYNEQFF.